Below, one TCR beta chain is given with its context. Its specificity is not known. The study gave focal radiation plus ipilimumab CTLA-4 blockade to patients with chemo-refractory metastatic non-small-cell lung cancer. The germline V gene has CDR1 SGHKS and CDR2 YYEKEE (reference sequence). The CDR3 length is 15 residues. V dropped 0 bases and J dropped 12 bases, with 19 bases sitting between them. These data originate in a study of radiotherapy plus CTLA-4 blockade in lung cancer. Repertoires were generated with immunoSEQ multiplex PCR, while TCRdb's copy carries only in-frame clones and drops some. In the table there are 77,000 or so clones, nearly 75% of which are singletons. Study observations and caveats: The study found tumor-derived TCR clones expanded in blood after radiotherapy plus ipilimumab. How blood T cell clones changed early, along with interferon-beta, reportedly forecast response best.

The receptor was isolated from a human donor with non-small cell lung cancer whose response to radiotherapy plus ipilimumab could not be evaluated. The material sequenced was peripheral blood, taken from a patient treated with radiotherapy plus ipilimumab. This chain uses TRBV5-5 with TRBJ2-1; weak D call: TRBD1 (7 bases). The CDR3 sequence: CASSLVAGGSMGQFF. CDR3 bases: TGTGCCAGCAGCTTGGTGGCAGGGGGGTCGATGGGGCAGTTCTTC.